The next 27 T cell receptor beta chains were all read from a single sample in a study of T-cell reconstitution after alpha-beta-depleted transplantation in children. The TCRbeta library was prepared with unique molecular identifiers. TCRdb fed the PCR reads into MiXCR, producing one record per CDR3 protein. This table holds roughly 7,900 distinct CDR3 sequences, roughly 13% found once. Sample: PBMCs, mostly from graft donor cells, taken 60 days after TCRalphabeta/CD19-depleted stem cell transplant. The receptors were gathered from a patient between 2 and 9 years old who had a stem cell transplant for inherited bone marrow failure, so the T cells may come from the graft donor.

This clonotype has at least ten counts. This sequence joins TRBV12-3 or TRBV12-4 and TRBJ1-1; 7 bases fit TRBD1. V lost 5 bases and J lost 12; bases outside the gene matches: 12. This CDR3 spans 13 amino acids. As DNA, the CDR3 is TGTGCCAGCAGTCTCAGGGGGACCCGGAGAACTTTCTTT. Residues: CASSLRGTRRTFF.

This clonotype ranks as medium-sized. The rearrangement joins TRBV7-9 to TRBJ1-5, with 8 nucleotides matching TRBD1. The junction had 2 bases not matched to a gene; V was cut back by 4 bases and J by 6 bases. Germline CDR1 is SEHNR and CDR2 is FQNEAQ (reference sequence). CDR3 length: 13 amino acids. The CDR3 region has the DNA TGTGCCAGCAGCTCAGGGGGCGGTCAGCCCCAGCATTTT. It specifies CASSSGGGQPQHF.

This clonotype was detected ten times or more. The chain uses TRBV5-6 and TRBJ2-1, with 9 bases aligning to TRBD2. Germline loops: CDR1 SGHDT, CDR2 YYEEEE. CDR3 length equals 14 residues. V trimming: 2 bases; J trimming: 12 bases; junction bases outside the gene matches: 9. The CDR3 DNA is TGTGCCAGCAGCTTTCTCCCAGCGGGAGGCGGGCAGTTCTTC. Translation gives CASSFLPAGGGQFF.

This clonotype has at least ten counts. The V call is TRBV4-3, the J call TRBJ2-7; 8 bases agree with TRBD1. Germline V gives CDR1 LGHNA, CDR2 YSLEER. V gave up 1 base and J gave up 6 bases; unmatched junction bases: 8. This CDR3 spans 15 amino acids. CDR3: CASSQVYYRGSEQYF. In DNA form, the CDR3 reads TGCGCCAGCAGCCAAGTTTATTACAGGGGGTCCGAGCAGTACTTC.

There are many counts of this clonotype. This may be a read error: a much more frequent sequence differs by one nucleotide. The V and J genes are TRBV21-1 and TRBJ2-6. TRBV21-1 is tagged as a pseudogene. CDR3 size: 14 residues. CDR3 in amino acids: CASSNRAGANVLTF. The CDR3 bases are TGTGCCAGCAGCAACAGGGCTGGGGCCAACGTCCTGACTTTC.

This clonotype is medium-sized in the sample. The V call is TRBV7-9, the J call TRBJ1-3, with 8 nucleotides matching TRBD1. V was clipped by 1 base and J by 7 bases; unmatched bases: 6. Looked up from germline, CDR1 is SEHNR and CDR2 is FQNEAQ (reference sequence). The CDR3 is 15 residues long. CDR3 DNA sequence: TGTGCCAGCAGCTTAGGAGACAGGGGTGTCAACACCATATATTTT. Translated: CASSLGDRGVNTIYF.

This clonotype has at least ten counts. V is TRBV9 and J is TRBJ1-2, with D hard to call. The CDR3 is 15 residues long. V gave up 3 bases and J gave up 4 bases, with 16 bases separating them. Germline V gene data show CDR1 as SGDLS and CDR2 as YYNGEE. This CDR3 is CASSASLGAVYGYTF. The CDR3 DNA is TGTGCCAGCAGCGCCTCCCTAGGCGCGGTCTATGGCTACACCTTC. The entire variable domain, with the rest obtained from reference TRBV9 and TRBJ1-2, is as follows: DSGVTQTPKHLITATGQRVTLRCSPRSGDLSVYWYQQSLDQGLQFLIQYYNGEERAKGNILERFSAQQFPDLHSELNLSSLELGDSALYFCASSASLGAVYGYTFGSGTRLTVV.

This clonotype was seen repeatedly, ten times or more. The CDR3 nucleotides read TGCCCCTTTCGGGGGAGCTCCTACAATGAGCAGTTCTTC. It codes for CPFRGSSYNEQFF. This sequence joins TRBV5-1 and TRBJ2-1; tentatively, D is TRBD2 (6 bases). Germline V gene sequence: CDR1 SGHRS, CDR2 YFSETQ. The CDR3 spans 13 residues.

This clonotype was seen at least ten times. The chain combines TRBV20-1 with TRBJ1-5; D not resolved. Germline CDR1 reads DFQATT; CDR2 reads SNEGSKA (reference sequence). Between the trimmed V and J ends, which lost 3 bases and 3 bases, there was a span of 9 bases. CDR3 size: 13 residues. CDR3 in amino acids: CSASEQLNQPQHF. The CDR3 DNA follows: TGCAGTGCTAGCGAACAGCTCAATCAGCCCCAGCATTTT.

This clonotype has ten or more counts. The rearrangement uses TRBV13 and TRBJ2-7; the D gene is possibly TRBD1 (5 bases). This CDR3 is 14 amino acids long. The V and J ends lost 1 base and 5 bases respectively, with 12 bases between them. CDR1 is PRHDT and CDR2 is FYEKMQ in the germline V gene (reference sequence). The CDR3 coding sequence is TGTGCCAGCAGCTTAGTTCTTGAGGACAACGAGCAGTACTTC. This codes for CASSLVLEDNEQYF.

Regarding this clonotype: A much larger clone sits a single nucleotide away, making a read error possible. The genes are TRBV5-4 and TRBJ1-2; unclear D gene. Trimming took off 0 bases at V and 4 bases at J, with 7 bases between the two ends. Germline V lookup: CDR1 SGHNT, CDR2 YYREEE (reference sequence). The CDR3 spans 13 residues. The CDR3 DNA reads as TGTGCCAGCAGCTTGGGGCCCCTCTATGGCTACACCTTC. It yields the protein CASSLGPLYGYTF.

This clonotype has a count of ten or more. V and J are TRBV20-1 and TRBJ2-5, with D unclear. This CDR3 comprises 15 residues. The germline CDR1 and CDR2 sequences are DFQATT and SNEGSKA (reference sequence). The germline V and J ends were trimmed by 6 bases and 5 bases, with 22 bases remaining between them. The CDR3 DNA sequence: TGCAGTGCGTCCTGGTGGGTTGCGAGGAAGGAGACCCAGTACTTC. Amino acid sequence: CSASWWVARKETQYF.

This clonotype was observed many times. V gene TRBV7-2 combines with J gene TRBJ2-7; D is perhaps TRBD1 (7 bases). The CDR3 runs 15 residues. CDR1 and CDR2 (germline): SGHTA, FQGNSA. Trimming shortened V by 4 bases and J by 9 bases, and 22 bases separated the two germline ends. DNA for the CDR3: TGTGCCAGCAGCTCCGGGACAGTTCGGAGGGCCGGGCAGTACTTC. Its translation is CASSSGTVRRAGQYF.

This clonotype was seen ten or more times. The chain couples TRBV28 to TRBJ1-2; a possible D gene is TRBD1 (6 bases). The ends were cut back, 5 bases at V and 7 bases at J, with 17 bases in the middle. There are 14 residues in the CDR3. CDR1 and CDR2 (germline): MDHEN, SYDVKM. The CDR3 region is CASSITGRRVGYTF. In DNA, the CDR3 is TGTGCCAGCAGTATTACAGGGAGGAGGGTTGGCTACACCTTC.

This clonotype was counted ten times or more. The V gene is TRBV6-5, the J gene TRBJ2-7, with TRBD1 identical over 10 bases. V lost 2 bases to trimming and J lost 6 bases; unmatched junction nucleotides: 4. Germline loops: CDR1 MNHEY, CDR2 SVGAGI. The length of the CDR3 is 14 residues. The CDR3 DNA follows: TGTGCCAGCAGTTACGGACAGGGGGTGGCCGAGCAGTACTTC. Translation gives CASSYGQGVAEQYF.

This clonotype was counted at least ten times. The CDR3 DNA reads as TGCAGCGTTGAAGCTAACTATGGCTACACCTTC. It translates to CSVEANYGYTF. This chain links TRBV29-1 with TRBJ1-2; D remains unclear. The CDR3 runs 11 residues. With 1 base removed from V and 0 bases from J, the gap between germline ends came to 0 bases. Germline-derived CDR1 and CDR2 are SQVTM and ANQGSEA. The full variable domain, completed using reference TRBV29-1 and TRBJ1-2, is SAVISQKPSRDICQRGTSLTIQCQVDSQVTMMFWYRQQPGQSLTLIATANQGSEATYESGFVIDKFPISRPNLTFSTLTVSNMSPEDSSIYLCSVEANYGYTFGSGTRLTVV.

By share of the sample, this clonotype is medium-sized. The chain recombines TRBV18 with TRBJ1-1, with D unclear. The CDR3 is made up of 14 amino acids. In germline, CDR1 is KGHSH, CDR2 LQKENI. V lost 1 base and J 3 bases, leaving 9 bases between the germline ends. The CDR3: CASSPQKVYTEAFF. CDR3 DNA: TGTGCCAGCTCACCACAAAAGGTGTACACTGAAGCTTTCTTT.

This clonotype showed up many times. The chain carries TRBV28 and TRBJ2-3; 8 bases agree with TRBD1. This CDR3 has 15 residues. V trimming: 7 bases; J trimming: 2 bases; junction bases outside the gene matches: 8. Germline lookup yields CDR1 MDHEN and CDR2 SYDVKM. CDR3 in amino acids: CASTPRGPSTDTQYF. The CDR3 nucleotides are TGTGCCAGCACCCCCAGGGGGCCCTCCACAGATACGCAGTATTTT. The full variable domain, in which reference TRBV28 and TRBJ2-3 provide the parts outside the CDR3, is DVKVTQSSRYLVKRTGEKVFLECVQDMDHENMFWYRQDPGLGLRLIYFSYDVKMKEKGDIPEGYSVSREKKERFSLILESASTNQTSMYLCASTPRGPSTDTQYFGPGTRLTVL.

The rearrangement links TRBV28 to TRBJ2-5; D gene uncertain. Trimming removed 2 bases at V and 9 bases at J, with 16 bases between. Germline V lookup: CDR1 MDHEN, CDR2 SYDVKM. CDR3 size: 14 residues. DNA for the CDR3: TGTGCCAGCAGTTTACCCGATATTGGGGTTTCCCAGTACTTC. This encodes CASSLPDIGVSQYF.

In its sample, this clonotype was seen many times. V gene TRBV20-1 combines with J gene TRBJ2-2; D unresolved. V dropped 0 bases and J dropped 1 base, with 15 bases sitting between them. The CDR3 runs to 17 residues. Germline values: CDR1 DFQATT, CDR2 SNEGSKA (reference sequence). The CDR3 nucleotides are TGCAGTGCTAGAGATCCCCGACCGATGGGGAACACCGGGGAGCTGTTTTTT. It encodes CSARDPRPMGNTGELFF.

The V call is TRBV5-4, the J call TRBJ2-3; the match to TRBD1 covers 8 bases. CDR3 length: 15 amino acids. The germline gives CDR1 SGHNT, CDR2 YYREEE (reference sequence). J gave up 4 bases and V 4 bases, and 8 bases lay outside the gene matches. The CDR3 DNA reads TGTGCCAGCAGCCCGGACAGGGTCGTCGCAGATACGCAGTATTTT. Translated, it gives CASSPDRVVADTQYF.

This clonotype was seen ten or more times. The chain links TRBV7-3 to TRBJ1-1; D is ambiguous. Germline V gives CDR1 SGHTA, CDR2 FQGTGA. The V end was cut by 4 bases, the J end by 0 bases, with 12 bases between. The CDR3 is made up of 15 amino acids. In DNA, the CDR3 is TGTGCCAGCAGCTCCCGAGGGTTGATGAACACTGAAGCTTTCTTT. Protein product: CASSSRGLMNTEAFF.

The sample holds many counts of this clonotype. The V gene is TRBV13, the J gene TRBJ1-6; D unclear. Germline V gene data show CDR1 as PRHDT and CDR2 as FYEKMQ (reference sequence). CDR3 length: 15 amino acids. The V gene lost 5 bases and the J gene lost 9 bases, with 17 bases spanning the gap. The DNA for the CDR3 is TGTGCCAGCAGCCGACTCCCGCTCCCCGGTTCACCCCTCCACTTT. The encoded protein is CASSRLPLPGSPLHF.

This clonotype has a count of ten or more. This chain connects TRBV25-1 to TRBJ2-7, with D possibly being TRBD2 (5 bases). Germline V lookup: CDR1 MGHDK, CDR2 SYGVNS. The CDR3 has 14 amino acids. The V end lost 8 bases, the J end lost 7 bases, and 21 bases lay between the germline ends. Here the CDR3 DNA reads TGTGCCAGCCGGCCCAGTGGCGGGTTTGGGGAGCAGTACTTC. Its translation is CASRPSGGFGEQYF.

This clonotype was recorded many times. J is TRBJ2-7 and V is TRBV5-1; D remains ambiguous. The CDR3 consists of 13 residues. V lost 0 bases and J lost 0, with 4 bases in between. Germline loops: CDR1 SGHRS, CDR2 YFSETQ. CDR3 nucleotides: TGCGCCAGCAGCTTGGTCAGCTCCTACGAGCAGTACTTC. Translation gives CASSLVSSYEQYF. The whole variable domain, filled in from reference TRBV5-1 and TRBJ2-7, reads KAGVTQTPRYLIKTRGQQVTLSCSPISGHRSVSWYQQTPGQGLQFLFEYFSETQRNKGNFPGRFSGRQFSNSRSEMNVSTLELGDSALYLCASSLVSSYEQYFGPGTRLTVT.

Ten or more counts support this clonotype. The chain recombines TRBV7-2 with TRBJ1-1, with a weak D call TRBD1 (6 bases). The CDR3 is made up of 14 amino acids. V was cut by 3 bases and J by 5 bases, with 13 bases left in between. In germline, CDR1 is SGHTA, CDR2 FQGNSA. CDR3 residues: CASSLGTFGTEAFF. CDR3 bases: TGTGCCAGCAGCTTGGGGACATTCGGGACTGAAGCTTTCTTT. The whole variable domain, remainder taken from reference TRBV7-2 and TRBJ1-1, is GAGVSQSPSNKVTEKGKDVELRCDPISGHTALYWYRQSLGQGLEFLIYFQGNSAPDKSGLPSDRFSAERTGGSVSTLTIQRTQQEDSAVYLCASSLGTFGTEAFFGQGTRLTVV.

There are many counts of this clonotype. Relative to the germline gene, one junction end is altered; a read error may explain this. The chain carries TRBV5-1 and TRBJ2-3; D not certain. Germline V gives CDR1 SGHRS, CDR2 YFSETQ. This CDR3 is 11 amino acids long. For the CDR3, the DNA is TGCGCCAGCACCTTGCAAGATACGCAGTATTTT. Translation: CASTLQDTQYF.